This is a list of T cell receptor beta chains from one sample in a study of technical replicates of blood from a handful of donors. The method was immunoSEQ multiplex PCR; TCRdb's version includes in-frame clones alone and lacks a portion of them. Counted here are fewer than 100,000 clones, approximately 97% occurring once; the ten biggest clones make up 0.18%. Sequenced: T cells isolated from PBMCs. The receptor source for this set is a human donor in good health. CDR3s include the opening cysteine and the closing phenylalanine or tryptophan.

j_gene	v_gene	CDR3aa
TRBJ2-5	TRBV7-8	CASSFPRPMGGQTQYF
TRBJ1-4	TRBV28	CASSTPGTGALTNEKLFF
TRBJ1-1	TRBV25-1	CASSATGVNTEAFF
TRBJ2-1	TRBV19	CASSDLAGAHEQFF
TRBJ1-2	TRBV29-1	CSVQGGDGYTF
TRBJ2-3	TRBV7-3	CASSLGQVIDTQYF
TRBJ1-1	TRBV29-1	CSVEVVGRNTEAFF
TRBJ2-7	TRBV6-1	CASSGLAGGPNEQYF
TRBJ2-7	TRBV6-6	CASSWGQEQYF
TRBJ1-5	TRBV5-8	CASSPTGTVNQPQHF
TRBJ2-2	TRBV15	CATSRDPGQGGTGELFF
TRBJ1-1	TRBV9	CASSVQGLDTEAFF
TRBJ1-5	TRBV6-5	CASSSSPSYLEQPQHF
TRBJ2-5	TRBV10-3	CAISESGLAGYQETQYF
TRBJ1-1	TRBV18	CASSPLGGTGTEAFF
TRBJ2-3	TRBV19	CASRGLPGTGSTDTQYF
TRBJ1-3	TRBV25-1	CASSEDTTGSVAGNTIYF
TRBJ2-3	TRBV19	CASSGGADTQYF
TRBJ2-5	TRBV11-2	CASSWDSQETQYF
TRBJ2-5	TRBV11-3	CASSLGRTSGRVVQETQYF
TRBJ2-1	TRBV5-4	CASSRTGLNEQFF
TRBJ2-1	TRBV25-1	CASSEYSSSYNEQFF
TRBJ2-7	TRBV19	CASSIKFTSGHYEQYF
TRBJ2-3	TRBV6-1	CARSTGGGFTDTQYF
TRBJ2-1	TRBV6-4	CASSTGLAGLDEQFF
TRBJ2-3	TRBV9	CASSVSWSSADTQYF
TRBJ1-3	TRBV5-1	CASSVARVPGNTIYF
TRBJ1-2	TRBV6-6	CASGDPTGTVHGYTF
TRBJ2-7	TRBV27	CASGGLAGNEQYF
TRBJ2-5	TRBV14	CASSQEGRAGALGRTQYF
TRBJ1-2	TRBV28	CASSLQGVGYTF
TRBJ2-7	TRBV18	CASSEGRTKYEQYF
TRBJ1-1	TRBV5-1	CASSLTGPNTEAFF
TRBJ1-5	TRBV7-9	CASSLGQGDRYNQPQHF
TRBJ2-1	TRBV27	CASSLNRAGVLFF
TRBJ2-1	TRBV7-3	CASSLNPDRYNEQFF
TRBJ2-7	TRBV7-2	CASSYGTSGYEQYF
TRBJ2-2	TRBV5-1	CASSLADRLYTGELFF
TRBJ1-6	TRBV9	CASSFRGGTKRDSPLHF
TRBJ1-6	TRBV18	CASSYGREGWDSPLHF
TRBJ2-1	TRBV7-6	CASTIGLSSYNEQFF
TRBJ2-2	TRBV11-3	CASSYRARELFF
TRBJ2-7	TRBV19	CASSRGGAEGSWEHYEQYF
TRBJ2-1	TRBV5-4	CASSLSGSSYNEQFF
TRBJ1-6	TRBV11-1	CASSLGQGAYNSPLHF
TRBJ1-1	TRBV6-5	CASSPNSQNTEAFF